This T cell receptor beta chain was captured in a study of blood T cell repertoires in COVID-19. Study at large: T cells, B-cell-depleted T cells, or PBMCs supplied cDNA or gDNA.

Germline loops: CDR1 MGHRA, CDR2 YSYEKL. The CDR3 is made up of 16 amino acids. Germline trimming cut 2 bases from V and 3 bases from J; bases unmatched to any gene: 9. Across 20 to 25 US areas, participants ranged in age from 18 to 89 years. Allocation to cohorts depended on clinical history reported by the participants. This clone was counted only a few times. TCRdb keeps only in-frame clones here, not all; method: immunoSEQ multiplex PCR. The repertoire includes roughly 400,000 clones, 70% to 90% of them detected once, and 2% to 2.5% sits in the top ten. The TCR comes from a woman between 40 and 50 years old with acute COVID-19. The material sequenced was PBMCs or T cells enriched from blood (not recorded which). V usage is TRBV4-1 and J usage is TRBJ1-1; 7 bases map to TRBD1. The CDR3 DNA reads TGCGCCAGCAGCCAAAAGGGGGCGGCGCAACACACTGAAGCTTTCTTT. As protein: CASSQKGAAQHTEAFF.